The 26 T cell receptor beta chains presented below share a single source sample, sequenced in a study of T-cell memory formation after mild COVID-19. TCRdb re-analysed the 5' RACE reads in MiXCR, keeping a single row per CDR3 protein. The profile shows about 350,000 distinct CDR3 sequences, about an eighth of them singletons. The sample consisted of PBMCs or a T cell subset sorted from them (not recorded which). All receptors come from a man aged 18 to 30 who had mild COVID-19 (a few samples of this study predate the infection). Cell type and time point are not known.

The chain carries TRBV4-1 and TRBJ2-3; no reliable D call. V was shortened by 4 bases and J by 0 bases, with 11 bases between the two germline ends. Germline V gives CDR1 MGHRA, CDR2 YSYEKL. The CDR3 spans 15 residues. CDR3 bases: TGCGCCAGCAGCCCAAGATACGTAAGCACAGATACGCAGTATTTT. Protein: CASSPRYVSTDTQYF.

The chain links TRBV3-1 to TRBJ1-4, with D maybe TRBD1 (6 bases). The length of the CDR3 is 16 residues. Germline lookup yields CDR1 LGHDT and CDR2 YNNKEL (reference sequence). The germline V and J ends were trimmed by 0 bases and 6 bases, with 14 bases remaining between them. CDR3 DNA sequence: TGTGCCAGCAGCCAAGATCTGAGGGGGAACTATGAAAAACTGTTTTTT. This sequence encodes CASSQDLRGNYEKLFF.

Only a few counts were recorded for this clonotype. CDR3 protein: CASSLAGVPNQPQHF. Here the CDR3 DNA reads TGCGCCAGCAGCTTGGCAGGGGTTCCCAATCAGCCCCAGCATTTT. The chain joins TRBV5-1 to TRBJ1-5; a weak D match, TRBD1 (6 bases). Germline CDR1 SGHRS, CDR2 YFSETQ. V lost 0 bases, J lost 3 bases, and 10 bases lay in between. This CDR3 is built from 15 residues.

The chain has TRBV27 and TRBJ2-1, with D hard to call. Trimming pared 9 bases from V and 5 bases from J, leaving 17 bases between. In germline, CDR1 is MNHEY, CDR2 SMNVEV (reference sequence). The CDR3 runs 14 residues. CDR3 in amino acids: CARFSAPDDNEQFF. CDR3 in DNA: TGTGCCAGGTTTTCAGCACCGGACGACAATGAGCAGTTCTTC.

The genes are TRBV5-1 and TRBJ1-1; the match to TRBD1 covers 7 bases. CDR1 is SGHRS, CDR2 YFSETQ, per germline. V gave up 1 base and J gave up 1 base; unmatched junction bases: 7. The CDR3 totals 16 residues. CDR3 nucleotides: TGCGCCAGCAGCTTGTGGACAGGTACGTCGAACACTGAAGCTTTCTTT. Its protein is CASSLWTGTSNTEAFF.

The sample holds a few counts of this clonotype. This chain joins TRBV7-2 and TRBJ2-2; D unresolved. V gave up 1 base and J gave up 7 bases, with 4 bases separating them. CDR1 and CDR2 from the germline V gene are SGHTA and FQGNSA. The CDR3 spans 12 residues. DNA for the CDR3: TGTGCCAGCAGCTTAGTGGTCGGGGAGCTGTTTTTT. This translates into CASSLVVGELFF.

The chain uses TRBV6-6 and TRBJ1-6; D unresolved. V was trimmed by 6 bases and J by 8 bases, leaving 14 bases between them. Germline-derived CDR1 and CDR2 are MNHNY and SVGAGI (reference sequence). The CDR3 contains 14 residues. This chain's CDR3 is CASSSTIGDSPLHF. As DNA, the CDR3 is TGTGCCAGCAGCTCTACAATCGGGGATTCACCCCTCCACTTT.

This clonotype was observed a handful of times. The chain links TRBV7-9 to TRBJ2-5, with D perhaps being TRBD1 or TRBD2 (5 bases each). V lost 5 bases, J lost 2 bases, and 15 bases lay in between. This CDR3 spans 15 amino acids. Germline V lookup: CDR1 SEHNR, CDR2 FQNEAQ (reference sequence). Here the CDR3 DNA reads TGTGCCAGCAGCATCCTCCATGGGACGCAAGAGACCCAGTACTTC. Protein: CASSILHGTQETQYF. The whole variable domain, remainder taken from reference TRBV7-9 and TRBJ2-5, is DTGVSQNPRHKITKRGQNVTFRCDPISEHNRLYWYRQTLGQGPEFLTYFQNEAQLEKSRLLSDRFSAERPKGSFSTLEIQRTEQGDSAMYLCASSILHGTQETQYFGPGTRLLVL.

A few counts support this clonotype. The rearrangement uses TRBV6-5 and TRBJ2-7; weak D call: TRBD1 (5 bases). CDR3 length: 16 residues. CDR1 MNHEY and CDR2 SVGAGI come from the germline V gene. Trimming removed 0 bases at V and 5 bases at J, with 17 bases between. Written as DNA, the CDR3 is TGTGCCAGCAGTTACTCGAAGTATCAGGGTGTCCACGAGCAGTACTTC. This sequence encodes CASSYSKYQGVHEQYF.

This clonotype was observed a handful of times. V usage is TRBV7-2 and J usage is TRBJ1-4; tentatively, D is TRBD1 (5 bases). The ends were cut back, 5 bases at V and 4 bases at J, with 11 bases in the middle. Per germline, CDR1 SGHTA and CDR2 FQGNSA. CDR3 length: 14 amino acids. In DNA, the CDR3 is TGTGCCAGCAGCCCCGCGACAGTTAATGAAAAACTGTTTTTT. Its translation: CASSPATVNEKLFF.

The chain recombines TRBV6-2 or TRBV6-3 with TRBJ2-1, with a weak D call TRBD1 (5 bases). Germline V gene sequence: CDR1 MNHEY, CDR2 SVGEGT. CDR3 length equals 17 residues. Trimming shortened V by 2 bases and J by 4 bases, and 18 bases separated the two germline ends. CDR3 DNA: TGTGCCAGCAGTTACCCAGATTACCCGACAGTGTACAATGAGCAGTTCTTC. This sequence encodes CASSYPDYPTVYNEQFF.

J is TRBJ2-5 and V is TRBV6-5; D is uncertain. Trimming removed 5 bases from V and 7 bases from J, with 14 bases in between. The CDR3 covers 13 residues. Per the germline V gene, CDR1 is MNHEY and CDR2 is SVGAGI. The CDR3 protein is CASSPISFGTQYF. CDR3 DNA sequence: TGTGCCAGCAGTCCCATATCCTTTGGGACCCAGTACTTC.

This clonotype has a handful of counts. The V call is TRBV5-1, the J call TRBJ2-3; tentatively, D is TRBD1 or TRBD2 (5 bases each). This CDR3 spans 15 amino acids. Looked up from germline, CDR1 is SGHRS and CDR2 is YFSETQ. Trimming stripped 0 bases from V and 3 bases from J, with 11 bases between. CDR3 nucleotide sequence: TGCGCCAGCAGCTTGGGTTGGGGGAGTACAGATACGCAGTATTTT. Translation gives CASSLGWGSTDTQYF.

V gene TRBV6-2 or TRBV6-3 combines with J gene TRBJ2-2; possibly TRBD1 for D (5 bases). V lost 7 bases, J lost 8 bases, and 14 bases lay in between. The CDR3 runs 13 residues. Looked up from germline, CDR1 is MNHEY and CDR2 is SVGEGT. The CDR3 DNA follows: TGTGCCAGCAAGGGTGGGGCGCAGGGGGAGCTGTTTTTT. Protein: CASKGGAQGELFF.

The sample holds a few counts of this clonotype. This chain joins TRBV4-3 and TRBJ2-1; the D gene is possibly TRBD2 (5 bases). The CDR3 spans 14 residues. Germline CDR1 LGHNA, CDR2 YSLEER. V was clipped by 0 bases and J by 5 bases, with 8 bases between them. CDR3: CASSQEIGNNEQFF. In nucleotides, the CDR3 is TGCGCCAGCAGCCAAGAGATCGGGAACAATGAGCAGTTCTTC.

This clonotype was picked up many times. The chain has TRBV5-5 and TRBJ2-2; D is perhaps TRBD2 (6 bases). Trimming took 7 bases from V and 4 from J, leaving 14 bases between them. Germline V lookup: CDR1 SGHKS, CDR2 YYEKEE (reference sequence). This CDR3 is 14 amino acids long. CDR3 protein: CASRWEVATGELFF. CDR3 in DNA: TGTGCCAGCCGGTGGGAGGTGGCCACCGGGGAGCTGTTTTTT.

The CDR3 spells CSAPARATPAAEQFF. CDR3 DNA: TGCAGTGCGCCCGCCCGAGCGACCCCGGCGGCTGAGCAGTTCTTC. V usage is TRBV20-1 and J usage is TRBJ2-1, with D unresolved. Germline CDR1 reads DFQATT; CDR2 reads SNEGSKA (reference sequence). CDR3 length: 15 residues. With 6 bases removed from V and 9 bases from J, the gap between germline ends came to 24 bases.

The chain employs TRBV28 and TRBJ1-1; tentative D call: TRBD1 (6 bases). CDR1 is MDHEN, CDR2 SYDVKM, per germline. The germline V and J ends were trimmed by 5 bases and 0 bases, with 28 bases remaining between them. The CDR3 loop spans 20 amino acids. CDR3 nucleotide sequence: TGTGCCAGCAGTCCATACGGGCGAAGGGGGGCGAATCGGATGAACACTGAAGCTTTCTTT. Protein: CASSPYGRRGANRMNTEAFF.

The V call is TRBV24-1, the J call TRBJ2-3; D may be TRBD1 (6 bases). V lost 3 bases, J lost 2 bases, and 14 bases lay in between. Germline-derived CDR1 and CDR2 are KGHDR and SFDVKD. The CDR3 contains 16 residues. The CDR3 bases are TGTGCCACCAGTGATCTCCAGGGACACCTCACAGATACGCAGTATTTT. Protein: CATSDLQGHLTDTQYF.

This clonotype turned up a few times. The gene calls are TRBV3-1 and TRBJ1-3; D uncertain. V was pared by 4 bases and J by 1 base, with 8 bases between. Germline-derived CDR1 and CDR2 are LGHDT and YNNKEL (reference sequence). The CDR3 runs to 14 residues. CDR3 DNA: TGTGCCAGCAGCCCCTACGGGTCTGGAAACACCATATATTTT. It translates to CASSPYGSGNTIYF. The full variable domain, its missing parts supplied by reference TRBV3-1 and TRBJ1-3, is DTAVSQTPKYLVTQMGNDKSIKCEQNLGHDTMYWYKQDSKKFLKIMFSYNNKELIINETVPNRFSPKSPDKAHLNLHINSLELGDSAVYFCASSPYGSGNTIYFGEGSWLTVV.

The chain uses TRBV6-6 and TRBJ1-6; D remains ambiguous. Between the trimmed V and J ends, which lost 6 bases and 7 bases, there was a span of 13 bases. Germline loops: CDR1 MNHNY, CDR2 SVGAGI (reference sequence). The length of the CDR3 is 14 residues. This CDR3 reads CASSRIVENSPLHF. CDR3 DNA sequence: TGTGCCAGCAGCCGGATAGTGGAGAATTCACCCCTCCACTTT.

This clonotype has just a few counts. The CDR3 protein is CASRLSGRVDEQYF. DNA for the CDR3: TGTGCCAGCAGGCTCAGTGGCCGGGTCGACGAGCAGTACTTC. This sequence joins TRBV6-1 and TRBJ2-7; D remains unclear. The V end was cut by 6 bases, the J end by 5 bases, with 17 bases between. The CDR3 spans 14 residues. In germline, CDR1 is MNHNS, CDR2 SASEGT.

The table lists this clonotype with a few counts. The chain uses TRBV20-1 and TRBJ1-6, with D uncertain. V lost 3 bases and J 7 bases, leaving 4 bases between the germline ends. Germline V gene sequence: CDR1 DFQATT, CDR2 SNEGSKA (reference sequence). CDR3 length: 11 residues. CDR3 in DNA: TGCAGTGCTAGCTACAATTCACCCCTCCACTTT. Residues: CSASYNSPLHF.

There are a few counts of this clonotype. The chain joins TRBV4-2 to TRBJ1-2; TRBD1 is a possible D gene (6 bases). Trimming stripped 4 bases from V and 8 bases from J, with 17 bases between. Germline assignment: CDR1 LGHNA and CDR2 YNFKEQ. The CDR3 contains 14 residues. This chain's CDR3 is CASSLRQETEGYTF. CDR3 sequence (DNA): TGTGCCAGCAGCCTACGACAGGAAACGGAGGGCTACACCTTC.

This sequence joins TRBV20-1 and TRBJ2-7; D perhaps matches TRBD2 (6 bases). In germline, CDR1 is DFQATT, CDR2 SNEGSKA (reference sequence). Trimming shortened V by 0 bases and J by 0 bases, and 21 bases separated the two germline ends. The CDR3 runs 18 residues. CDR3 coding DNA: TGCAGTGCTAGAGAATACGGGCGCGTGGCGGGGTCCTCCTACGAGCAGTACTTC. Protein product: CSAREYGRVAGSSYEQYF.

The chain has TRBV7-9 and TRBJ2-7, with a weak D call TRBD2 (6 bases). Trimming stripped 5 bases from V and 7 bases from J, with 18 bases between. The CDR3 has 14 residues. Germline V gene data show CDR1 as SEHNR and CDR2 as FQNEAQ (reference sequence). CDR3: CASSRMGGSGEQYV. CDR3 sequence (DNA): TGTGCCAGCAGCCGCATGGGGGGATCTGGGGAGCAGTACGTC.